This T cell receptor (beta chain) derives from a study of blood T cell repertoires in COVID-19. Turning to the study itself: Samples taken during acute and convalescent COVID-19 were collected in the United States, Italy and Spain. T cells, B-cell-depleted T cells, or PBMCs supplied cDNA or gDNA.

This clone is a singleton in its sample. With V trimmed by 4 bases and J by 4 bases, 7 bases remained unmatched. Germline V lookup: CDR1 LGHDT, CDR2 YNNKEL (reference sequence). The CDR3 runs to 15 residues. The data were produced by immunoSEQ multiplex PCR, yet TCRdb's version contains in-frame clones alone and is incomplete. The data show 85,000 or so clones, with about 95% seen just once and more than 4% held by the top ten. The specimen was peripheral blood. The V gene is TRBV3-1 (or the pseudogene TRBV3-2), the J gene TRBJ1-2; 9 bases fit TRBD1. This receptor was obtained from a human donor with active COVID-19. The donor label of this sample is uncertain. CDR3 loop: CASSRPGQGFYGYTF. The CDR3 DNA reads as TGTGCCAGCAGCCGACCGGGACAGGGCTTCTATGGCTACACCTTC.